A selection of T cell receptor beta chains follows, all from one sample in a study of early T cells in non-severe SARS-CoV-2 infection. TCRdb reprocessed the 5' RACE reads via MiXCR and lists one record per CDR3 protein. The sample records approximately 26,000 distinct CDR3 sequences, over 3.5% being singletons. The sample was whole blood. The source is an adult who was a healthcare worker with PCR-confirmed SARS-CoV-2 infection or an uninfected control (not recorded which). Each CDR3 is given with its conserved first and last residue. The order of the fields is J gene, clone size, V gene, D gene, CDR3 protein, CDR3 DNA. The D gene is left open where the match is weak. Rows give clone size only sometimes, using once, few, many, or a class for an expanded clone.

TRBJ2-3,many,TRBV30,TRBD2,CACRGVAGGDTQYF,TGTGCCTGCCGCGGGGTAGCGGGAGGAGATACGCAGTATTTT
TRBJ2-1,many,TRBV12-3/TRBV12-4,.,CASSLGRGGSNEQFF,TGTGCCAGCAGTCTAGGAAGGGGGGGGAGCAATGAGCAGTTCTTC
TRBJ1-4,few,TRBV28,.,CASTDPTGSEKLFF,TGTGCCAGCACCGACCCGACGGGGTCGGAAAAACTGTTTTTT
TRBJ2-7,many,TRBV5-1,TRBD1,CASSLGQGAYEQYF,TGCGCCAGCAGCTTGGGACAGGGCGCCTACGAGCAGTACTTC
TRBJ1-1,.,TRBV29-1,.,CSARTGTENEAFF,TGCAGCGCGAGAACCGGGACGGAAAATGAAGCTTTCTTT
TRBJ1-6,many,TRBV4-1,.,CASSQETGNSPLHF,TGCGCCAGCAGCCAAGAAACAGGGAATTCACCCCTCCACTTT
TRBJ2-7,many,TRBV3-1,TRBD2,CASSQAKRGVGEQYF,TGTGCCAGCAGCCAAGCTAAGCGGGGAGTCGGCGAGCAGTACTTC
TRBJ1-1,many,TRBV18,TRBD1,CASSRGQGREAFF,TGTGCCAGCTCCCGCGGACAGGGCAGGGAAGCTTTCTTT
TRBJ1-2,.,TRBV7-9,.,CASSLASRDNYGYTF,TGTGCCAGCAGCTTAGCCTCCAGGGATAACTATGGCTACACCTTC
TRBJ2-2,many,TRBV4-1,TRBD2,CASSQDYTTSGSRMSGELFF,TGCGCCAGCAGCCAAGACTATACGACTAGCGGGAGTAGGATGAGCGGGGAGCTGTTTTTT
TRBJ2-3,few,TRBV28,.,CATREDPVTDTQYF,TGTGCCACCCGAGAAGACCCGGTGACAGATACGCAGTATTTT
TRBJ1-2,many,TRBV20-1,.,CSAGYGYTF,TGCAGTGCAGGATATGGCTACACCTTC
TRBJ1-1,many,TRBV28,.,CASSLWEAGDREAFF,TGTGCCAGCAGTTTATGGGAGGCAGGGGACCGTGAAGCTTTCTTT
TRBJ1-4,many,TRBV19,.,CASRTPATNEKLFF,TGTGCCAGTAGAACCCCCGCAACTAATGAAAAACTGTTTTTT
TRBJ2-1,many,TRBV3-1,.,CASSRTNNEQFF,TGTGCCAGCAGCCGGACTAACAATGAGCAGTTCTTC
TRBJ2-7,many,TRBV20-1,TRBD2,CSARSRLAGDSYEQYF,TGCAGTGCTAGATCCCGACTAGCGGGGGACTCCTACGAGCAGTACTTC